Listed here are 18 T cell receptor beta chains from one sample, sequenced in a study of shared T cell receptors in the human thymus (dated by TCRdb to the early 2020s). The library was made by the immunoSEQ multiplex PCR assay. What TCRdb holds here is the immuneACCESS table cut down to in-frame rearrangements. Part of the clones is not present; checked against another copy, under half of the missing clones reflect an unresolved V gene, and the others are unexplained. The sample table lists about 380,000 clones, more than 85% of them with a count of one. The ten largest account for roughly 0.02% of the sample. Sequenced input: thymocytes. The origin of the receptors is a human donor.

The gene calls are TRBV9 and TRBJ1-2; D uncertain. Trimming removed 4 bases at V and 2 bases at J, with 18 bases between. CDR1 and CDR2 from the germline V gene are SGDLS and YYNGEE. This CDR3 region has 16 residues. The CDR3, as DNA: TGTGCCAGCAGCCCAGACACCCCCTCGAGAAACTATGGCTACACCTTC. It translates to CASSPDTPSRNYGYTF.

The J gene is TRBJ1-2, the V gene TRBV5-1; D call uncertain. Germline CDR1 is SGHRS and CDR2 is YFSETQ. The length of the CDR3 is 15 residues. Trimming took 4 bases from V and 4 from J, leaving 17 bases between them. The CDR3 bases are TGCGCCAGCAGCCCCCTTAGGGCCGACGTCTATGGCTACACCTTC. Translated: CASSPLRADVYGYTF.

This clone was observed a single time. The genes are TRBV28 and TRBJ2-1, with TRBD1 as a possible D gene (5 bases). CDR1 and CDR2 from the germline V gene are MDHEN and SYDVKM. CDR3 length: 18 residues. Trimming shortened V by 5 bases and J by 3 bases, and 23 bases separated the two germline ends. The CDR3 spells CASSPPPTREFVYNEQFF. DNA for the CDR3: TGTGCCAGCAGTCCCCCGCCCACCAGGGAATTCGTCTACAATGAGCAGTTCTTC.

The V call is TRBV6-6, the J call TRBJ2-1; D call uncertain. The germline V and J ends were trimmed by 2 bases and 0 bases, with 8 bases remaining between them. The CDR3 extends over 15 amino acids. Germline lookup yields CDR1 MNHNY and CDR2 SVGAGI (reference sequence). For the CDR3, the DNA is TGTGCCAGCAGTTACGAGGTCCTCTCCTACAATGAGCAGTTCTTC. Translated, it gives CASSYEVLSYNEQFF.

CDR3 bases: TGTGCCAGCAGCTTAGACGGATGGGGATCCGGGGCCAACGTCCTGACTTTC. Protein: CASSLDGWGSGANVLTF. The chain combines TRBV7-2 with TRBJ2-6; no clear D. CDR1 is SGHTA, CDR2 FQGNSA, per germline. Deletions cut 1 base from V and 4 bases from J, with 14 bases between. The CDR3 is 17 residues long.

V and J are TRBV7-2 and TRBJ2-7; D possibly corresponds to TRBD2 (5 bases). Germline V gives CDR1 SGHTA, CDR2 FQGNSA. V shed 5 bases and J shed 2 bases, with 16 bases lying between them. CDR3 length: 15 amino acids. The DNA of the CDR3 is TGTGCCAGCAGCCCCCTGAATAGCGACACCTACGAGCAGTACTTC. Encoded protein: CASSPLNSDTYEQYF.

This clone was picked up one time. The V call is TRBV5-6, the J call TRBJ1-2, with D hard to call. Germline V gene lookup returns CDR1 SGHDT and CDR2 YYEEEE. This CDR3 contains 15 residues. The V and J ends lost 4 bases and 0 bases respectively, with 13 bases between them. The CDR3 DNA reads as TGTGCCAGCAGCCTAGGGAGGAAAGCTAACTATGGCTACACCTTC. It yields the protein CASSLGRKANYGYTF. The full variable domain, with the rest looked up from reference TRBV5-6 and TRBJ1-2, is DAGVTQSPTHLIKTRGQQVTLRCSPKSGHDTVSWYQQALGQGPQFIFQYYEEEERQRGNFPDRFSGHQFPNYSSELNVNALLLGDSALYLCASSLGRKANYGYTFGSGTRLTVV.

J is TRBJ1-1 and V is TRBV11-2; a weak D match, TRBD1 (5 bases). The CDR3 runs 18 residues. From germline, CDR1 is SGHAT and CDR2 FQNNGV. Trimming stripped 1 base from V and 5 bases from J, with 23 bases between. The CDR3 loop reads CASSLAALSKGVETEAFF. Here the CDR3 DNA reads TGTGCCAGCAGCTTAGCGGCGCTCAGTAAAGGGGTCGAAACTGAAGCTTTCTTT.

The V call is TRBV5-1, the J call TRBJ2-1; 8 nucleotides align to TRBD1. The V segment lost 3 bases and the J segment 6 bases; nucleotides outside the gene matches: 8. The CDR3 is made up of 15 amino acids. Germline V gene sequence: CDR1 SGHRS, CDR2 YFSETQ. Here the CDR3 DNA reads TGCGCCAGCAGCTGGGGGACAGGACAGAGCAATGAGCAGTTCTTC. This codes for CASSWGTGQSNEQFF. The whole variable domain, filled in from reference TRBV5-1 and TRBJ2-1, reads KAGVTQTPRYLIKTRGQQVTLSCSPISGHRSVSWYQQTPGQGLQFLFEYFSETQRNKGNFPGRFSGRQFSNSRSEMNVSTLELGDSALYLCASSWGTGQSNEQFFGPGTRLTVL.

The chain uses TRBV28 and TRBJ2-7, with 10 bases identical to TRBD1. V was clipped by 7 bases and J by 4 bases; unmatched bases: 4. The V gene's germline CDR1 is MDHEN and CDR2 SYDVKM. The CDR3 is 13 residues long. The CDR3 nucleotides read TGTGCCAGCATCGGGACAGGGGAGTACGAGCAGTACTTC. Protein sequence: CASIGTGEYEQYF.

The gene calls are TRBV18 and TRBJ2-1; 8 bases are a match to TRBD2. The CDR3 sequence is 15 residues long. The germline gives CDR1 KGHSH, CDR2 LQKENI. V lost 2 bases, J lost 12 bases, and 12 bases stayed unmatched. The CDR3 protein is CASSPVQRGSTRQFF. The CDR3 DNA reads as TGTGCCAGCTCACCAGTACAGCGGGGGAGTACGCGGCAGTTCTTC.

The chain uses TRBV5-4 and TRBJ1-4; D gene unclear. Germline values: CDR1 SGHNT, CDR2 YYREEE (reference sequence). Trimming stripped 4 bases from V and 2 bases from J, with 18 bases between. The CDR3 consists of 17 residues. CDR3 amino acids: CASSPTDEKGTNEKLFF. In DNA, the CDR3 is TGTGCCAGCAGCCCGACTGACGAGAAAGGGACTAATGAAAAACTGTTTTTT.

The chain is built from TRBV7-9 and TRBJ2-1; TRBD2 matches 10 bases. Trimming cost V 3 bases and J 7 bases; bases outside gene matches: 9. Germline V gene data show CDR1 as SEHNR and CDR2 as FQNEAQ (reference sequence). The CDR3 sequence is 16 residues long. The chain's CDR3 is CASSLGAGGPGNEQFF. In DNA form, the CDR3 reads TGTGCCAGCAGCTTGGGAGCGGGAGGGCCGGGGAATGAGCAGTTCTTC.

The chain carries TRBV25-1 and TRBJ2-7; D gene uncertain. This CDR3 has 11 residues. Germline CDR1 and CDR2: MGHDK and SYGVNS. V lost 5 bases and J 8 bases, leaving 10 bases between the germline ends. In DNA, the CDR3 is TGTGCCAGCAGTCACACCGGCCAGCAGTACTTC. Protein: CASSHTGQQYF.

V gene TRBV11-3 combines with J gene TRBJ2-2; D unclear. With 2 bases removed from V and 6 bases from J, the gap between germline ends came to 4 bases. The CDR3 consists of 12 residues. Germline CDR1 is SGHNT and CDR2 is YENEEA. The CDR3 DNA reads TGTGCCAGCAGCTTAATAGCCGGGGAGCTGTTTTTT. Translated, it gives CASSLIAGELFF.

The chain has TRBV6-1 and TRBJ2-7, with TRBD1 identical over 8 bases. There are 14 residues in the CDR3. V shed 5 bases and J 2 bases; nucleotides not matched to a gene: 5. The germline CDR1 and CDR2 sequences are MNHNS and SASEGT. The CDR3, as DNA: TGTGCCAGCAGTCCAGGGGGCCCGCCCTACGAGCAGTACTTC. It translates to CASSPGGPPYEQYF.

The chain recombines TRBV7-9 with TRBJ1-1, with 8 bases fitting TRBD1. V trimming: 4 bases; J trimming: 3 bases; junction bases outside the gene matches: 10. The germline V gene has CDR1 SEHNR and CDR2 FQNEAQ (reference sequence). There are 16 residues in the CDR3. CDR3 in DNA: TGTGCCAGCAGCTCAACCGAGACAGGGGAGGACACTGAAGCTTTCTTT. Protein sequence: CASSSTETGEDTEAFF. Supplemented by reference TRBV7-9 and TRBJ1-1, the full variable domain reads DTGVSQNPRHKITKRGQNVTFRCDPISEHNRLYWYRQTLGQGPEFLTYFQNEAQLEKSRLLSDRFSAERPKGSFSTLEIQRTEQGDSAMYLCASSSTETGEDTEAFFGQGTRLTVV.

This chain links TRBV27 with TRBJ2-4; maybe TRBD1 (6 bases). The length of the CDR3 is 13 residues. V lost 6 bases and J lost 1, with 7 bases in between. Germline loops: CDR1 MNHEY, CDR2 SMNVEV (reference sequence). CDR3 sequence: CASRRGAKNIQYF. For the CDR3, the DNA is TGTGCCAGCAGAAGGGGGGCCAAAAACATTCAGTACTTC.